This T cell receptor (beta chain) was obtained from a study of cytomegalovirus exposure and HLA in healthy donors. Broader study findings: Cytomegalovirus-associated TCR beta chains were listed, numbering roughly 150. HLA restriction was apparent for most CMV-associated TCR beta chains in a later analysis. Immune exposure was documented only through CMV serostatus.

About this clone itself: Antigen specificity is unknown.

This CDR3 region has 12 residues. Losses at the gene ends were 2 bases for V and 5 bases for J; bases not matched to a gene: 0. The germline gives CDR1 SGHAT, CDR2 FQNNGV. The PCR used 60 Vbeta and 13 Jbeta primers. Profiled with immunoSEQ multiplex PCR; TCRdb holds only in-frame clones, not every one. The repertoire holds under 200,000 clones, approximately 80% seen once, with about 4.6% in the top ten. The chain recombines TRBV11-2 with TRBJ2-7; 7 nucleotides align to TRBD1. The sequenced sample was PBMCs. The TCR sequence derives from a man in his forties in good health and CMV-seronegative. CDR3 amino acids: CASSLQGDEQYF. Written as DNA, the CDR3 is TGTGCCAGCAGCTTACAGGGGGACGAGCAGTACTTC.